The sequence of this T cell receptor (beta chain) was determined in a study of blood T cell repertoires in COVID-19. Living in 25 or so US areas, the participants were between roughly 18 and 95 years of age. Cohorts were determined from participant-reported clinical history. Per the original methods: By means of reference gene primer amplification, nucleated cell counts were estimated. The method was immunoSEQ multiplex PCR; TCRdb's version includes in-frame clones alone and lacks a portion of them. The V and J calls and the clone size are those of that table, but D and trimming were determined from the DNA. Found here are 200,000 to 250,000 clones, approximately 84% of them singletons; the top ten hold over 14%. Sequencing was done on a sample of PBMCs or T cells enriched from blood (not recorded which). This TCR derives from a man aged 40-55 years who had recovered from COVID-19.

The CDR3: CASSPRLTSGNTIYF. CDR3 DNA: TGTGCCAGCAGCCCACGACTTACCTCTGGAAACACCATATATTTT. The chain links TRBV7-2 to TRBJ1-3; D unclear. CDR1 is SGHTA, CDR2 FQGNSA, per germline. The V end was cut by 5 bases, the J end by 0 bases, with 11 bases between. This CDR3 spans 15 amino acids.